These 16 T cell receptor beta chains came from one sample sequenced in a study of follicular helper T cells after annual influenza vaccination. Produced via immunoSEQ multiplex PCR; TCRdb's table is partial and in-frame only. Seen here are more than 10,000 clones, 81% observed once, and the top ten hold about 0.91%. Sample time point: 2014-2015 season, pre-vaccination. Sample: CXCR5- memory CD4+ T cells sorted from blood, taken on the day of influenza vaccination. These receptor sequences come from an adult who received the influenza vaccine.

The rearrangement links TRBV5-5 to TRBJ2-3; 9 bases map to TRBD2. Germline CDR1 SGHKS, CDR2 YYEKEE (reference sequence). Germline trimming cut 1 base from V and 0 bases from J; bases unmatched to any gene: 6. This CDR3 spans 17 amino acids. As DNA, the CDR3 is TGTGCCAGCAGCTTGAGTCCGCTAGCGGGGAGCACAGATACGCAGTATTTT. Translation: CASSLSPLAGSTDTQYF.

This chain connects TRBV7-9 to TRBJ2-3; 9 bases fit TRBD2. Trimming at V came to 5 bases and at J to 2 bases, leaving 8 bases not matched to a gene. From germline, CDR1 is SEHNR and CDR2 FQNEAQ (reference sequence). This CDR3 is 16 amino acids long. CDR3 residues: CASSEAERGDTDTQYF. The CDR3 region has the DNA TGTGCCAGCAGCGAGGCCGAGCGGGGGGACACAGATACGCAGTATTTT.

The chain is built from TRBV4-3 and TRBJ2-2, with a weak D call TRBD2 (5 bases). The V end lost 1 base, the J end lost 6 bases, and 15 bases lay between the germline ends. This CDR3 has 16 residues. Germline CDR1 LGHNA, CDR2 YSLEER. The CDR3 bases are TGCGCCAGCAGCCAAGCGCGGCAGCGGTGGCCCGGGGAGCTGTTTTTT. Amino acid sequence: CASSQARQRWPGELFF.

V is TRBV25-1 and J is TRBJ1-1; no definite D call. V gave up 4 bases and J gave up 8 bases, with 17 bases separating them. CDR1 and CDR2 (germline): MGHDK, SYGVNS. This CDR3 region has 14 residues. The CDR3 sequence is CASSASGRAGEAFF. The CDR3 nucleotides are TGTGCCAGCAGTGCATCAGGTAGGGCGGGGGAAGCTTTCTTT.

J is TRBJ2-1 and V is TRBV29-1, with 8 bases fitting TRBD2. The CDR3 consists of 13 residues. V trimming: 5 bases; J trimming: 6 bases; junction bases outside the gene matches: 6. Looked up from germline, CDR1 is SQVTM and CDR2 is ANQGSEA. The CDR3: CSVLSGGTNEQFF. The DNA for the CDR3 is TGCAGCGTTCTCAGCGGGGGTACCAATGAGCAGTTCTTC.

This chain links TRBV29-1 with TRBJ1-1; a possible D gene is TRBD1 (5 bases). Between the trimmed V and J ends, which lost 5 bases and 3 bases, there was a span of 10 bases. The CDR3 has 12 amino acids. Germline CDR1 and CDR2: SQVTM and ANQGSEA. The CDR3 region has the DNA TGCAGCGTTACGGGGCTGGACACTGAAGCTTTCTTT. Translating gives CSVTGLDTEAFF.

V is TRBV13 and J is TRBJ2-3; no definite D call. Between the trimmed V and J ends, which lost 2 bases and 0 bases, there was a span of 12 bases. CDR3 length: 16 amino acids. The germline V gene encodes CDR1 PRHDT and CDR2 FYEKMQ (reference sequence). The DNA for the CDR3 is TGTGCCAGCAGCTTACGGTTAGTTACTAGCACAGATACGCAGTATTTT. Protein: CASSLRLVTSTDTQYF.

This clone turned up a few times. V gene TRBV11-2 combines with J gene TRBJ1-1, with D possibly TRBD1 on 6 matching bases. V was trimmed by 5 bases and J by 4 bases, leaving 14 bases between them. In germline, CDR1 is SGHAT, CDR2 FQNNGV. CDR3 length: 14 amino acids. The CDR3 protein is CASSPQVGGTEAFF. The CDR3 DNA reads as TGTGCCAGCAGCCCGCAGGTAGGGGGCACTGAAGCTTTCTTT. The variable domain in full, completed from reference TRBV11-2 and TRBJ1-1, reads EAGVAQSPRYKIIEKRQSVAFWCNPISGHATLYWYQQILGQGPKLLIQFQNNGVVDDSQLPKDRFSAERLKGVDSTLKIQPAKLEDSAVYLCASSPQVGGTEAFFGQGTRLTVV.

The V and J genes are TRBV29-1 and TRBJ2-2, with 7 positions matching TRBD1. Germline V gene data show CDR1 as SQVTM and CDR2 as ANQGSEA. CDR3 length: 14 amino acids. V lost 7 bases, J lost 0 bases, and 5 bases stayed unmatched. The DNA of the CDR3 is TGCAGCGCCAGGACAGGCCCGAACACCGGGGAGCTGTTTTTT. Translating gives CSARTGPNTGELFF.

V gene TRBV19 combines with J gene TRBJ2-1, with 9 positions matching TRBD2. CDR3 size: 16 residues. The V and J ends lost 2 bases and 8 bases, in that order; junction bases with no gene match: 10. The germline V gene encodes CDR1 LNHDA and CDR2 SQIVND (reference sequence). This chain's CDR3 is CASSILAGREGDEQFF. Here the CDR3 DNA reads TGTGCCAGTAGTATACTAGCGGGACGGGAAGGGGATGAGCAGTTCTTC.

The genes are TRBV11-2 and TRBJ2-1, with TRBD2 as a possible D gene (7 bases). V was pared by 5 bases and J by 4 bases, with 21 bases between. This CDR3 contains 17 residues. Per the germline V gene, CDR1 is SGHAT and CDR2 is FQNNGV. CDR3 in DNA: TGTGCCAGCAGCCCCCTTGAGGGGCGGGGGCAATACAATGAGCAGTTCTTC. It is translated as CASSPLEGRGQYNEQFF. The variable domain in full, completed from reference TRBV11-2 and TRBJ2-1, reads EAGVAQSPRYKIIEKRQSVAFWCNPISGHATLYWYQQILGQGPKLLIQFQNNGVVDDSQLPKDRFSAERLKGVDSTLKIQPAKLEDSAVYLCASSPLEGRGQYNEQFFGPGTRLTVL.

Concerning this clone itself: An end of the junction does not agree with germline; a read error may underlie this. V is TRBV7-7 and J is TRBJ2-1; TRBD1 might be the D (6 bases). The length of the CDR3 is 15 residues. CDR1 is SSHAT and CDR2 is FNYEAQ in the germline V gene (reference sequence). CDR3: CASSLSGGMNNEQFF. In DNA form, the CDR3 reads TGTGCTAGCAGCTTGAGTGGGGGCATGAACAATGAGCAGTTCTTC.

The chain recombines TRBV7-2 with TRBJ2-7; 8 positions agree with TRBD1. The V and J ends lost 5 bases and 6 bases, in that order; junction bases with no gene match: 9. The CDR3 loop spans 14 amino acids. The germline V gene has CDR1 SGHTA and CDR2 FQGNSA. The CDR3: CASSDRQGTLEQYF. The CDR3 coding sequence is TGTGCCAGCAGCGACAGACAGGGGACTCTCGAGCAGTACTTC.

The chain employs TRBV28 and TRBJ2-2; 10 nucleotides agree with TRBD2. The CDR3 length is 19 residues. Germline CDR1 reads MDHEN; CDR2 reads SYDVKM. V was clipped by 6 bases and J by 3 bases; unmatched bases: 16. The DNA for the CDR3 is TGTGCCAGCAGCCCCAACCTAGCGGGAGTGCATTGGTACACCGGGGAGCTGTTTTTT. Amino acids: CASSPNLAGVHWYTGELFF.

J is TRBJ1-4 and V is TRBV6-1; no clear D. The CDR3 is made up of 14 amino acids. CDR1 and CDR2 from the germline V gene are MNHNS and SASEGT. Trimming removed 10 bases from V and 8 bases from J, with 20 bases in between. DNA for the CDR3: TGTGCCACCCTTAACTCGGGGATGGAGGAAAAACTGTTTTTT. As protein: CATLNSGMEEKLFF.

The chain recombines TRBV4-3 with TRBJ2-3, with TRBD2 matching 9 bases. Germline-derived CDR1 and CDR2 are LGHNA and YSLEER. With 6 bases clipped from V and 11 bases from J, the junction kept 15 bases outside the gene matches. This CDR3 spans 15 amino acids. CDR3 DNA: TGCGCCAGCAGAGAAGACCGCGGGGGGGCTTATCTGCAGTATTTT. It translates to CASREDRGGAYLQYF.